The next 20 T cell receptor beta chains were all read from a single sample in a study of blood T cell repertoires in COVID-19. Generated by immunoSEQ multiplex PCR, the TCRdb table keeps only in-frame clones and is missing some. The sample has 100,000 or so clones; around 87% are singletons. The sequenced sample consisted of peripheral blood. All receptors come from a woman aged 25 to 39 with acute or convalescent COVID-19.

This clone was detected once. This rearrangement joins TRBV29-1 to TRBJ1-1; D is undetermined. V gave up 5 bases and J gave up 0 bases, with 10 bases separating them. The CDR3 spans 13 residues. Per the germline V gene, CDR1 is SQVTM and CDR2 is ANQGSEA. CDR3 protein: CSVQVHMNTEAFF. CDR3 coding DNA: TGCAGCGTTCAAGTACACATGAACACTGAAGCTTTCTTT.

The chain carries TRBV6-6 and TRBJ2-7, with TRBD1 as a possible D gene (5 bases). Germline CDR1 and CDR2: MNHNY and SVGAGI (reference sequence). CDR3 length: 13 residues. Trimming took 10 bases from V and 0 from J, leaving 13 bases between them. CDR3 protein: CATTGGDSYEQYF. The CDR3 nucleotides read TGTGCCACCACAGGTGGGGACTCCTACGAGCAGTACTTC.

This clone has a single count. The V gene is TRBV11-2, the J gene TRBJ2-4, with 8 bases identical to TRBD1. Losses at the gene ends were 4 bases for V and 8 bases for J; bases not matched to a gene: 4. The CDR3 runs 13 residues. Germline V lookup: CDR1 SGHAT, CDR2 FQNNGV. CDR3 region: CASSSDREDIQYF. The CDR3 coding sequence is TGTGCCAGCAGCTCGGACAGGGAGGACATTCAGTACTTC.

The V and J genes are TRBV7-9 and TRBJ2-1; D call uncertain. CDR3 length: 14 amino acids. V lost 3 bases and J 5 bases, leaving 11 bases between the germline ends. In germline, CDR1 is SEHNR, CDR2 FQNEAQ (reference sequence). The CDR3 loop reads CASSFPPRDNEQFF. The CDR3 DNA reads TGTGCCAGCAGCTTCCCCCCCCGGGACAATGAGCAGTTCTTC.

This chain connects TRBV18 to TRBJ1-2; tentatively, D is TRBD1 (5 bases). The germline CDR1 and CDR2 sequences are KGHSH and LQKENI. This CDR3 is built from 14 residues. The V and J ends lost 3 bases and 7 bases respectively, with 15 bases between them. CDR3 region: CASSPSTGESGYTF. The CDR3 DNA sequence: TGTGCCAGCTCACCTTCTACAGGTGAGAGTGGCTACACCTTC. Based on the CDR3 plus reference TRBV18 and TRBJ1-2, the full variable domain is NAGVMQNPRHLVRRRGQEARLRCSPMKGHSHVYWYRQLPEEGLKFMVYLQKENIIDESGMPKERFSAEFPKEGPSILRIQQVVRGDSAAYFCASSPSTGESGYTFGSGTRLTVV.

CDR3 sequence: CASSYTPGTGRTEAFF. Written as DNA, the CDR3 is TGTGCCAGCAGTTACACACCCGGGACAGGGAGAACTGAAGCTTTCTTT. The V gene is TRBV7-9, the J gene TRBJ1-1; 9 nucleotides match TRBD1. The germline V gene encodes CDR1 SEHNR and CDR2 FQNEAQ (reference sequence). Germline trimming cut 6 bases from V and 5 bases from J; bases unmatched to any gene: 13. This CDR3 comprises 16 residues.

V and J are TRBV28 and TRBJ2-7; possible D gene TRBD2, 6 bases. The CDR3 is 14 residues long. V was shortened by 6 bases and J by 2 bases, with 14 bases between the two germline ends. Germline CDR1 reads MDHEN; CDR2 reads SYDVKM. The CDR3 nucleotides are TGTGCCAGCAGCCTGCGGGGTCCCACCTACGAGCAGTACTTC. It codes for CASSLRGPTYEQYF.

This chain uses TRBV5-1 with TRBJ1-1, with a tentative D call TRBD1 (6 bases). The CDR3 length is 16 residues. Germline assignment: CDR1 SGHRS and CDR2 YFSETQ. With 0 bases removed from V and 4 bases from J, the gap between germline ends came to 16 bases. For the CDR3, the DNA is TGCGCCAGCAGCTTGGGGGGCACACAGGGAACCACTGAAGCTTTCTTT. This gives the protein CASSLGGTQGTTEAFF.

The V gene is TRBV4-1, the J gene TRBJ2-6; the D gene is possibly TRBD2 (7 bases). The CDR3 contains 18 residues. Trimming stripped 1 base from V and 0 bases from J, with 13 bases between. The germline CDR1 and CDR2 sequences are MGHRA and YSYEKL. Here the CDR3 reads CASSQGAGAYSGANVLTF. The CDR3 DNA reads TGCGCCAGCAGCCAAGGGGCGGGGGCCTACTCTGGGGCCAACGTCCTGACTTTC.

The genes are TRBV24-1 and TRBJ2-1, with D possibly TRBD1 on 6 matching bases. Germline V gene lookup returns CDR1 KGHDR and CDR2 SFDVKD. V shed 6 bases and J shed 14 bases, with 19 bases lying between them. This CDR3 has 13 amino acids. In DNA form, the CDR3 reads TGTGCCACCAGTCCCATGCTGGGACAAAGGAAGTTCTTC. It translates to CATSPMLGQRKFF.

The chain is built from TRBV27 and TRBJ1-5; the match to TRBD1 covers 9 bases. The CDR3 runs to 14 residues. The V gene end was trimmed by 6 bases and the J gene end by 2 bases; junction bases not matched to a gene: 2. The germline gives CDR1 MNHEY, CDR2 SMNVEV (reference sequence). The CDR3 here is CASRDRGGNQPQHF. The CDR3 nucleotides are TGTGCCAGCAGGGACAGGGGCGGCAATCAGCCCCAGCATTTT.

This sequence joins TRBV11-2 and TRBJ2-1, with 14 bases that match TRBD2. The germline gives CDR1 SGHAT, CDR2 FQNNGV. This CDR3 is built from 17 residues. The J segment lost 6 bases and the V segment lost 1 base, leaving 5 bases of the junction unmatched. This CDR3 is CASSLGLAGGRFNEQFF. For the CDR3, the DNA is TGTGCCAGCAGCTTAGGACTAGCGGGGGGGCGCTTCAATGAGCAGTTCTTC.

J is TRBJ1-1 and V is TRBV24-1; D gene ambiguous. Germline assignment: CDR1 KGHDR and CDR2 SFDVKD. V was pared by 8 bases and J by 5 bases, with 14 bases between. This CDR3 contains 13 residues. The CDR3 nucleotides read TGTGCCACCAAGCCAAGGGAGGCAACTGAAGCTTTCTTT. Its translation is CATKPREATEAFF.

The chain couples TRBV10-3 to TRBJ2-7, with D perhaps TRBD1 (6 bases). CDR3 length: 14 residues. CDR1 is ENHRY, CDR2 SYGVKD, per germline. V gave up 5 bases and J gave up 4 bases, with 15 bases separating them. The CDR3 bases are TGTGCCATCAGTCCCCAGACAGGCGGGTACGAGCAGTACTTC. Amino acids: CAISPQTGGYEQYF.

The rearrangement joins TRBV28 to TRBJ1-2; D might be TRBD1 (5 bases). V was cut by 2 bases and J by 14 bases, with 15 bases left in between. Germline-derived CDR1 and CDR2 are MDHEN and SYDVKM. The CDR3 totals 12 residues. Here the CDR3 DNA reads TGTGCCAGCAGTTTAGGTGGAGGGGCCCAAACCTTC. Translated: CASSLGGGAQTF.

Only a few counts were recorded for this clone. This CDR3 is CASSRDINTDTQYF. CDR3 DNA sequence: TGTGCCAGTAGCAGGGACATTAATACAGATACGCAGTATTTT. The chain has TRBV19 and TRBJ2-3; maybe TRBD1 (6 bases). Trimming stripped 6 bases from V and 3 bases from J, with 13 bases between. The CDR3 runs to 14 residues. Germline V CDR1 and CDR2: LNHDA, SQIVND (reference sequence).

Here the CDR3 DNA reads TGCGCCAGCAGCCAAGTGAGGGACAGGGGGTATGGTTTTCAGCCCCAGCATTTT. As protein: CASSQVRDRGYGFQPQHF. The chain has TRBV4-1 and TRBJ1-5; 11 nucleotides align to TRBD1. Germline V gene lookup returns CDR1 MGHRA and CDR2 YSYEKL. The CDR3 consists of 18 residues. J was trimmed by 6 bases and V by 1 base; bases with no gene match: 11.

Notes on this clone: This specimen includes other DNA sequences encoding the same CDR3. The chain is built from TRBV5-1 and TRBJ2-3; 8 positions agree with TRBD1. Trimming removed 2 bases from V and 2 bases from J; junction bases left unmatched: 4. The CDR3 extends over 15 amino acids. The germline V gene encodes CDR1 SGHRS and CDR2 YFSETQ. CDR3 DNA sequence: TGCGCCAGCAGCTTCGGACAGGGATACACAGATACGCAGTATTTT. Encoded protein: CASSFGQGYTDTQYF. The full variable domain, rest sourced from reference TRBV5-1 and TRBJ2-3, is KAGVTQTPRYLIKTRGQQVTLSCSPISGHRSVSWYQQTPGQGLQFLFEYFSETQRNKGNFPGRFSGRQFSNSRSEMNVSTLELGDSALYLCASSFGQGYTDTQYFGPGTRLTVL.

The chain uses TRBV20-1 and TRBJ1-2; D is unresolved. The germline V gene encodes CDR1 DFQATT and CDR2 SNEGSKA (reference sequence). The CDR3 runs to 15 residues. V was trimmed by 3 bases and J by 0 bases, leaving 14 bases between them. CDR3 loop: CSASEHGVPNYGYTF. The DNA of the CDR3 is TGCAGTGCTAGTGAGCATGGAGTCCCTAACTATGGCTACACCTTC.

The chain carries TRBV9 and TRBJ1-5; tentatively, D is TRBD1 (6 bases). Trimming cost V 4 bases and J 6 bases, with 14 bases left between them. CDR3 length equals 14 residues. Germline V gene data show CDR1 as SGDLS and CDR2 as YYNGEE. Here the CDR3 DNA reads TGTGCCAGCAGCCCAGACCAGGGGCGTCAGCCCCAGCATTTT. Translating gives CASSPDQGRQPQHF. Full variable domain (remainder filled in from reference TRBV9 and TRBJ1-5): DSGVTQTPKHLITATGQRVTLRCSPRSGDLSVYWYQQSLDQGLQFLIQYYNGEERAKGNILERFSAQQFPDLHSELNLSSLELGDSALYFCASSPDQGRQPQHFGDGTRLSIL.